These T cell receptor beta chains were read from a single sample in a study of shared clonotypes between healthy human individuals. Sequencing used immunoSEQ multiplex PCR; TCRdb keeps in-frame clones, though not all of them. The sample contains 1.5 million to 2.5 million clones, approximately 94% of which appear only once. Sequenced sample: naive CD8+ T cells sorted from blood. These receptors were collected from a man aged 18-30 years in good health. Both conserved end residues are part of each CDR3. D genes are given only for firm matches. Some rows have no size entry. The others give once, few or many, or a class for an expanded clone.

>NA|TRBJ1-4|NA|TRBV9
CASSATGINEKLFF
TGTGCCAGCAGCGCGACCGGGATTAATGAAAAACTGTTTTTT
>NA|TRBJ2-7|NA|TRBV11-3
CASSLDPQGIYEQYF
TGTGCCAGCAGCTTAGATCCTCAGGGGATCTACGAGCAGTACTTC
>NA|TRBJ1-6|TRBD1|TRBV27
CASSLMSGLGQRLANSPLHF
TGTGCCAGCAGCCTTATGTCGGGTTTGGGACAGCGCCTGGCCAATTCACCCCTCCACTTT
>NA|TRBJ1-5|NA|TRBV5-1
CASSLWVNQPQHF
TGCGCCAGCAGCTTGTGGGTCAATCAGCCCCAGCATTTT
>NA|TRBJ1-2|TRBD1|TRBV20-1
CSAVRGNYTF
TGCAGTGCTGTCAGGGGGAACTACACCTTC
>NA|TRBJ1-3|NA|TRBV27
CASSPLGSGNTIYF
TGTGCCAGCAGCCCTTTGGGCTCTGGAAACACCATATATTTT
>NA|TRBJ2-7|TRBD1|TRBV7-6
CASSTGTGYEQYF
TGTGCCAGCAGTACCGGGACAGGGTACGAGCAGTACTTC
>NA|TRBJ2-7|NA|TRBV6-5
CASSYSSTGEQYF
TGTGCCAGCAGTTACTCGTCTACAGGGGAGCAGTACTTC
>NA|TRBJ1-1|NA|TRBV6-5
CASSGRMNTEAFF
TGTGCCAGCAGCGGACGGATGAACACTGAAGCTTTCTTT
>NA|TRBJ2-7|NA|TRBV7-3
CASSLFSAGEQYF
TGTGCCAGCAGCTTATTCTCGGCCGGAGAGCAGTACTTC
>NA|TRBJ2-6|NA|TRBV9
CASSVGSGANVLTF
TGTGCCAGCAGCGTAGGGTCGGGGGCCAACGTCCTGACTTTC
>NA|TRBJ2-7|NA|TRBV5-1
CASSFTGPDEQYF
TGCGCCAGCAGCTTTACAGGGCCCGACGAGCAGTACTTC
>NA|TRBJ1-2|TRBD1|TRBV2
CASSEGGQGLSYGYTF
TGTGCCAGCAGTGAAGGGGGACAGGGTCTTAGCTATGGCTACACCTTC
>NA|TRBJ2-1|NA|TRBV28
CASSSSRDSTYNEQFF
TGTGCCAGCAGTTCCTCCCGGGACTCTACCTACAATGAGCAGTTCTTC
>NA|TRBJ1-2|NA|TRBV6-1
CASSEGSWGNYGYTF
TGTGCCAGCAGTGAAGGGAGCTGGGGGAACTATGGCTACACCTTC
>once|TRBJ1-6|NA|TRBV15
CATSSNRVSYNSPLHF
TGTGCCACCAGCAGCAACAGGGTATCCTATAATTCACCCCTCCACTTT
>once|TRBJ2-7|NA|TRBV13
CASSFNRVSYEQYF
TGTGCCAGCAGCTTTAATAGGGTTTCCTACGAGCAGTACTTC
>NA|TRBJ2-2|NA|TRBV6-5
CASSYFGYQATGELFF
TGTGCCAGCAGTTACTTCGGTTATCAGGCCACCGGGGAGCTGTTTTTT
>NA|TRBJ2-3|TRBD2|TRBV6-5
CASSGLAGTQYF
TGTGCCAGCAGTGGACTAGCGGGGACGCAGTATTTT
>NA|TRBJ2-7|TRBD1|TRBV11-2
CASSFGTGAFYEQYF
TGTGCCAGCAGCTTCGGGACAGGGGCCTTCTACGAGCAGTACTTC
>NA|TRBJ1-2|NA|TRBV7-9
CASSLGDSPYGYTF
TGTGCCAGCAGCTTAGGCGACAGTCCCTATGGCTACACCTTC
>NA|TRBJ2-7|NA|TRBV6-5
CASSYATGHYEQYF
TGTGCCAGCAGTTACGCTACAGGACACTACGAGCAGTACTTC
>NA|TRBJ2-1|TRBD2|TRBV28
CASRVTSGGAGEQFF
TGTGCCAGCAGAGTCACTAGCGGGGGGGCCGGTGAGCAGTTCTTC
>NA|TRBJ2-7|TRBD1|TRBV9
CASSGSGGTGAYEQYF
TGTGCCAGCAGCGGCTCCGGAGGGACAGGTGCCTACGAGCAGTACTTC
>NA|TRBJ1-6|NA|TRBV7-9
CASSQGSLHF
TGTGCCAGCAGCCAGGGGTCCCTCCACTTT